This entry lists 12 T cell receptor beta chains sequenced from one sample in a study of cytomegalovirus exposure and HLA in healthy donors. Primers included in the PCR were 60 Vbeta and 13 Jbeta primers. Assay: immunoSEQ multiplex PCR; the TCRdb copy retains only in-frame clones and omits some. The sample lists some 200,000 clones; about three quarters were seen once. The sequencing sample was made of PBMCs. The receptors come from a woman in her sixties or seventies in good health and CMV-seropositive.

This sequence joins TRBV4-3 and TRBJ2-3; TRBD2 agrees at 8 bases. The germline V gene has CDR1 LGHNA and CDR2 YSLEER. V shed 4 bases, J shed 6 bases, and the junction held 6 bases outside the gene matches. The CDR3 consists of 14 residues. The CDR3: CASSPGGERDTQYF. In DNA form, the CDR3 reads TGCGCCAGCAGCCCGGGAGGGGAACGGGATACGCAGTATTTT.

This clone was recorded a few times. The rearrangement uses TRBV10-3 and TRBJ2-5; TRBD2 matches at 12 bases. The junction had 7 bases not matched to a gene; V was cut back by 9 bases and J by 2 bases. This CDR3 is built from 15 residues. The germline CDR1 and CDR2 sequences are ENHRY and SYGVKD. CDR3 amino acids: CAIKTSGGEQETQYF. As DNA, the CDR3 is TGTGCCATTAAGACTAGCGGGGGAGAACAAGAGACCCAGTACTTC.

This chain connects TRBV18 to TRBJ2-1; 8 nucleotides match TRBD1. Germline lookup yields CDR1 KGHSH and CDR2 LQKENI. V dropped 3 bases and J dropped 6; count of bases not matched to a gene: 10. CDR3 size: 16 residues. CDR3 in DNA: TGTGCCAGCTCACCGCTCACAGGACAGGGTGGCAATGAGCAGTTCTTC. Encoded protein: CASSPLTGQGGNEQFF.

This chain joins TRBV5-4 and TRBJ2-6; D gene uncertain. Per the germline V gene, CDR1 is SGHNT and CDR2 is YYREEE (reference sequence). Between the trimmed V and J ends, which lost 5 bases and 6 bases, there was a span of 9 bases. The CDR3 sequence is 13 residues long. The CDR3 DNA follows: TGTGCCAGCAGGTTTTCGGTGGCCAACGTCCTGACTTTC. Its translation: CASRFSVANVLTF.

The chain recombines TRBV7-2 with TRBJ1-2; tentative D call: TRBD1 (5 bases). The CDR3 consists of 18 residues. V shed 0 bases and J shed 1 base, with 18 bases lying between them. Germline CDR1 SGHTA, CDR2 FQGNSA. The CDR3 DNA follows: TGTGCCAGCAGCTTAGCACTATTCCAGGGAAACTATAACTATGGCTACACCTTC. Translated, it gives CASSLALFQGNYNYGYTF.

The chain joins TRBV11-2 to TRBJ2-7; D call uncertain. Germline lookup yields CDR1 SGHAT and CDR2 FQNNGV. This CDR3 contains 18 residues. The V gene lost 0 bases and the J gene lost 3 bases, with 21 bases spanning the gap. The CDR3 reads CASSLDSISRQALYEQYF. CDR3 coding DNA: TGTGCCAGCAGCTTAGACTCGATATCCCGGCAGGCGCTCTACGAGCAGTACTTC.

The chain is built from TRBV7-9 and TRBJ2-5; tentative D call: TRBD1 (6 bases). Trimming took off 3 bases at V and 5 bases at J, with 13 bases between the two ends. The CDR3 is made up of 14 amino acids. Germline V lookup: CDR1 SEHNR, CDR2 FQNEAQ (reference sequence). CDR3 protein: CASSLTLDSETQYF. The CDR3 DNA sequence: TGTGCCAGCAGCTTGACCTTGGACAGTGAGACCCAGTACTTC.

The chain links TRBV7-2 to TRBJ2-3; the match to TRBD2 covers 11 bases. This CDR3 has 14 residues. Germline CDR1 is SGHTA and CDR2 is FQGNSA. Trimming at V came to 5 bases and at J to 7 bases, leaving 5 bases not matched to a gene. The CDR3 nucleotides are TGTGCCAGCAGCGAGGGACTAGCGGCTAATACGCAGTATTTT. Translation: CASSEGLAANTQYF.

The chain joins TRBV10-2 to TRBJ2-5; D ambiguous. Trimming pared 3 bases from V and 5 bases from J, leaving 16 bases between. The CDR3 loop spans 15 amino acids. Germline values: CDR1 WSHSY, CDR2 SAAADI. In DNA, the CDR3 is TGCGCCAGCAGTGACCCTTTGCGGCGAGTGGAGACCCAGTACTTC. As protein: CASSDPLRRVETQYF.

The chain combines TRBV10-1 with TRBJ2-7; 9 bases align to TRBD2. The V segment lost 3 bases and the J segment 2 bases; nucleotides outside the gene matches: 20. The CDR3 contains 20 residues. CDR1 WNHNN and CDR2 SYGVQD come from the germline V gene (reference sequence). The CDR3 region is CASSDQLKVVGLAKTYEQYF. The CDR3 DNA reads as TGCGCCAGCAGTGACCAGTTGAAGGTTGTCGGACTAGCGAAAACCTACGAGCAGTACTTC.

The CDR3 nucleotides read TGTGCCAGTAGTAATTGGAGGGGCACCGGGGAGCTGTTTTTT. This codes for CASSNWRGTGELFF. The chain couples TRBV19 to TRBJ2-2, with D perhaps TRBD2 (6 bases). This CDR3 region has 14 residues. V lost 4 bases and J 4 bases, leaving 10 bases between the germline ends. Per the germline V gene, CDR1 is LNHDA and CDR2 is SQIVND (reference sequence).

The chain carries TRBV29-1 and TRBJ1-2, with unresolved D. The CDR3 has 11 residues. Looked up from germline, CDR1 is SQVTM and CDR2 is ANQGSEA. Trimming took off 4 bases at V and 7 bases at J, with 10 bases between the two ends. The CDR3 is CSVAKEGGYTF. CDR3 nucleotides: TGCAGCGTTGCTAAGGAGGGTGGCTACACCTTC. Full variable domain (rest looked up from reference TRBV29-1 and TRBJ1-2): SAVISQKPSRDICQRGTSLTIQCQVDSQVTMMFWYRQQPGQSLTLIATANQGSEATYESGFVIDKFPISRPNLTFSTLTVSNMSPEDSSIYLCSVAKEGGYTFGSGTRLTVV.